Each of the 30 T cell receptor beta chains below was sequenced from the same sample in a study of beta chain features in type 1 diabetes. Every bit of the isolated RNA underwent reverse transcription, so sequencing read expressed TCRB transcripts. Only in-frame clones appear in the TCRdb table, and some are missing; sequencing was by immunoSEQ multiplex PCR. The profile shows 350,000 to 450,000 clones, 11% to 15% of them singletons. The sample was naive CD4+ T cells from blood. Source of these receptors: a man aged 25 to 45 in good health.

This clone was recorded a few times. The CDR3 protein is CASSEYGTGDTGELFF. The DNA of the CDR3 is TGTGCCAGCAGTGAATATGGGACAGGGGACACCGGGGAGCTGTTTTTT. The chain links TRBV25-1 to TRBJ2-2, with 10 positions matching TRBD1. Per the germline V gene, CDR1 is MGHDK and CDR2 is SYGVNS. The CDR3 contains 16 residues. V dropped 0 bases and J dropped 3; count of bases not matched to a gene: 1. Filled out from reference TRBV25-1 and TRBJ2-2, the complete variable domain reads EADIYQTPRYLVIGTGKKITLECSQTMGHDKMYWYQQDPGMELHLIHYSYGVNSTEKGDLSSESTVSRIRTEHFPLTLESARPSHTSQYLCASSEYGTGDTGELFFGEGSRLTVL.

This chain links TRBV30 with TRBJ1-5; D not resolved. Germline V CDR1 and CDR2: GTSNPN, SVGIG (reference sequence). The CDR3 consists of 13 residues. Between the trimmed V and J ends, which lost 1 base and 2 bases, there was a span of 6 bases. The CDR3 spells CAWSDSGNQPQHF. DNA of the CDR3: TGTGCCTGGAGTGATAGTGGCAATCAGCCCCAGCATTTT.

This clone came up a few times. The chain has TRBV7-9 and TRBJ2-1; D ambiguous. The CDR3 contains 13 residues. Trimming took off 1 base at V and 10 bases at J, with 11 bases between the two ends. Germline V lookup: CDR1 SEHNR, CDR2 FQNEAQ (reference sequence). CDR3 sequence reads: CASSLGRTGEQFF. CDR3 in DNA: TGTGCCAGCAGCTTAGGTAGGACGGGCGAGCAGTTCTTC. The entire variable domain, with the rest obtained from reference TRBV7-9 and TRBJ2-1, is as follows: DTGVSQNPRHKITKRGQNVTFRCDPISEHNRLYWYRQTLGQGPEFLTYFQNEAQLEKSRLLSDRFSAERPKGSFSTLEIQRTEQGDSAMYLCASSLGRTGEQFFGPGTRLTVL.

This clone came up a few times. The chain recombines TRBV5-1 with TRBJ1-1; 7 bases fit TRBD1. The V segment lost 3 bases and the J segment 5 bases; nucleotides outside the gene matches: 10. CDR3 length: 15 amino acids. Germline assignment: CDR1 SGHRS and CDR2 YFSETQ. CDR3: CASSSMPTGETEAFF. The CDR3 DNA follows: TGCGCCAGCAGCTCTATGCCAACAGGGGAAACTGAAGCTTTCTTT.

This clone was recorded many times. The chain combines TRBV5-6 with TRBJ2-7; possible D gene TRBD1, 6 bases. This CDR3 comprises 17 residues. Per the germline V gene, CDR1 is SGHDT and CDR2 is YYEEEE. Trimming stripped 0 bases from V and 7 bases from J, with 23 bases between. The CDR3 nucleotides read TGTGCCAGCAGCTTGGGTGCCAGGGGAGTAGGATATGCGGAGCAGTACGTC. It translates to CASSLGARGVGYAEQYV.

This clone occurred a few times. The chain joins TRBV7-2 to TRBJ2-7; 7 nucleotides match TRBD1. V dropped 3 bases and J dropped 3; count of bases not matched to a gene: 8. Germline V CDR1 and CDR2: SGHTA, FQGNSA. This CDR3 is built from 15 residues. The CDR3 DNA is TGTGCCAGCAGCTTGTGGGGACAGACGTACTACGAGCAGTACGTC. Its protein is CASSLWGQTYYEQYV.

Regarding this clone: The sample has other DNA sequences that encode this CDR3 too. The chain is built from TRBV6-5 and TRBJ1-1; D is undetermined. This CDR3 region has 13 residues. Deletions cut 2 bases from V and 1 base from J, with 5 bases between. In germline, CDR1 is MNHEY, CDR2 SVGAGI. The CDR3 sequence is CASSYRANTEAFF. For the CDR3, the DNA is TGTGCCAGCAGTTACCGAGCGAACACTGAAGCTTTCTTT.

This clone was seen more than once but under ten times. The CDR3 region is CASSSQSEGLGYGYTF. In nucleotides, the CDR3 is TGTGCCAGCAGCTCCCAATCAGAGGGCCTTGGCTATGGCTACACCTTC. The chain joins TRBV5-4 to TRBJ1-2; D is unresolved. The germline gives CDR1 SGHNT, CDR2 YYREEE (reference sequence). Trimming pared 3 bases from V and 4 bases from J, leaving 19 bases between. The CDR3 extends over 16 amino acids.

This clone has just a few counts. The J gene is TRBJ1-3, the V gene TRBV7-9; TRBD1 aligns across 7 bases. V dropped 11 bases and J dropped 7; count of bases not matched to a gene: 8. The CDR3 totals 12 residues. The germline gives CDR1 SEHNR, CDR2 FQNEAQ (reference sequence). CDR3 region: CAGSTGFNTIYF. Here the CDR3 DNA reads TGTGCCGGATCGACAGGGTTTAACACCATATATTTT.

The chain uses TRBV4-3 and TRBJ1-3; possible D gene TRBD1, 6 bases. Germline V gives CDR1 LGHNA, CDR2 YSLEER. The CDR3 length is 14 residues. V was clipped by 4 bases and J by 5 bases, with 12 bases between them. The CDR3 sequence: CASSLWTVRNTIYF. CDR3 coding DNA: TGCGCCAGCAGCCTCTGGACAGTTCGAAACACCATATATTTT.

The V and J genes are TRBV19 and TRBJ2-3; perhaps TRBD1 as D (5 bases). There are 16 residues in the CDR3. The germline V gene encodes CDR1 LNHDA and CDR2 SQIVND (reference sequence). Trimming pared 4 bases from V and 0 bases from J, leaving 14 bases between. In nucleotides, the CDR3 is TGTGCCAGTAGTACCCCGACAGCCACTAGCACAGATACGCAGTATTTT. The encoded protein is CASSTPTATSTDTQYF. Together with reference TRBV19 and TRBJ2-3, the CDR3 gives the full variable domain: DGGITQSPKYLFRKEGQNVTLSCEQNLNHDAMYWYRQDPGQGLRLIYYSQIVNDFQKGDIAEGYSVSREKKESFPLTVTSAQKNPTAFYLCASSTPTATSTDTQYFGPGTRLTVL.

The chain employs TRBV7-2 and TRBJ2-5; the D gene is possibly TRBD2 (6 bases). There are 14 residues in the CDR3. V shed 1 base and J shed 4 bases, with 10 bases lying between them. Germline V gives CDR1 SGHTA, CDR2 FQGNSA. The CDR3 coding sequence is TGTGCCAGCAGCTTAGGGGCGGGACCAGAGACCCAGTACTTC. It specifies CASSLGAGPETQYF.

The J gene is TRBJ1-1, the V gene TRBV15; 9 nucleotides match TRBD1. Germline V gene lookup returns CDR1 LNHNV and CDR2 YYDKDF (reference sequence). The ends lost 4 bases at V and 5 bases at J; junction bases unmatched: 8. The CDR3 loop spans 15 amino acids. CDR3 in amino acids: CATSTGTGLWTEAFF. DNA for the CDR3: TGTGCCACCAGCACCGGGACAGGGCTGTGGACTGAAGCTTTCTTT.

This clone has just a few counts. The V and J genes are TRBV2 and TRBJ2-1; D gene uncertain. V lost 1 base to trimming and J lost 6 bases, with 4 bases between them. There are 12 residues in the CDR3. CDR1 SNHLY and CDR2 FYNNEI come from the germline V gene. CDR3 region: CASSEGINEQFF. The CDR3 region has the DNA TGTGCCAGCAGTGAAGGAATCAATGAGCAGTTCTTC.

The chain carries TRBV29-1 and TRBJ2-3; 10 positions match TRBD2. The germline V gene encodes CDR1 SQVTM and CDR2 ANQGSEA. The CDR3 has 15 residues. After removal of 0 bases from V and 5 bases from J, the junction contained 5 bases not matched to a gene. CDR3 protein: CSVEEKREGVDTQYF. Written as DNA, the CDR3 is TGCAGCGTTGAAGAGAAGCGGGAGGGGGTAGATACGCAGTATTTT.

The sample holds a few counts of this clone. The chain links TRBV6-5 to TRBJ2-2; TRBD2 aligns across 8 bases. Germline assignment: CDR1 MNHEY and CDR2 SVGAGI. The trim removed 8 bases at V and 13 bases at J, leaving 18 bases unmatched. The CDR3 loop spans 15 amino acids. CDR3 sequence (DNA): TGTGCCAGCCACGGGGGGAGCGGGAGAACAGTGAGGCTGTTTTTT. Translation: CASHGGSGRTVRLFF.

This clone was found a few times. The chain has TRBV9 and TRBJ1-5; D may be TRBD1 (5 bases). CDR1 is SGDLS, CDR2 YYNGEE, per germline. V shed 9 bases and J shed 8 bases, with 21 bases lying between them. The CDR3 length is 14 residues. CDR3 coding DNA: TGTGCCACCCCGGGGGGAAGGCGAGAGGAGCCCCAGCATTTT. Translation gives CATPGGRREEPQHF.

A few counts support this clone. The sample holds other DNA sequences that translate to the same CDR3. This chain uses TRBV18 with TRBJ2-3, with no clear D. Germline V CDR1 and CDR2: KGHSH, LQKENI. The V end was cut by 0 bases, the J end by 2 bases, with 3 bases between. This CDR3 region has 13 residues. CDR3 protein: CASSPPVTDTQYF. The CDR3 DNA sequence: TGTGCCAGCTCACCACCTGTCACAGATACGCAGTATTTT.

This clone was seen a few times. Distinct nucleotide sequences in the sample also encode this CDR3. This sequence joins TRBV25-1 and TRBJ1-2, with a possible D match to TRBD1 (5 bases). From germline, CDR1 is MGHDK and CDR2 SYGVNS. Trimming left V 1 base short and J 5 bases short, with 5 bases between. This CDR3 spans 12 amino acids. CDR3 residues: CASSESGYGYTF. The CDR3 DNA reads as TGTGCCAGCAGTGAATCAGGGTATGGCTACACCTTC.

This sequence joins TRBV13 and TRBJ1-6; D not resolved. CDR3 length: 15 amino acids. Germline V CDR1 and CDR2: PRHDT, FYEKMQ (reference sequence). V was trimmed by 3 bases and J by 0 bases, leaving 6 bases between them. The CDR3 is CASSLRSSYNSPLHF. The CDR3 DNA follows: TGTGCCAGCAGCTTGCGGAGCTCCTATAATTCACCCCTCCACTTT. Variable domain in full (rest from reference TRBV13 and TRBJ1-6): AAGVIQSPRHLIKEKRETATLKCYPIPRHDTVYWYQQGPGQDPQFLISFYEKMQSDKGSIPDRFSAQQFSDYHSELNMSSLELGDSALYFCASSLRSSYNSPLHFGNGTRLTVT.

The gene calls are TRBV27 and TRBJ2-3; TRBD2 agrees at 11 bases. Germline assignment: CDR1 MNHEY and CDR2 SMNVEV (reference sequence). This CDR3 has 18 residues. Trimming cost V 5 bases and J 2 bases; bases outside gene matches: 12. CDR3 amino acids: CASSPALLAGGYTDTQYF. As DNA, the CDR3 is TGTGCCAGCAGTCCAGCCCTTCTAGCGGGGGGTTACACAGATACGCAGTATTTT.

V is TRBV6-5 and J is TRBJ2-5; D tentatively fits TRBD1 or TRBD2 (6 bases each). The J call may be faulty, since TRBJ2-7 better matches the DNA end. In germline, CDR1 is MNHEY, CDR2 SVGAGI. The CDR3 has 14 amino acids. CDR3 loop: CASSYGGRTYEQYF. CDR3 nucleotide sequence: TGTGCCAGCAGTTACGGGGGGCGAACCTACGAGCAGTACTTC.

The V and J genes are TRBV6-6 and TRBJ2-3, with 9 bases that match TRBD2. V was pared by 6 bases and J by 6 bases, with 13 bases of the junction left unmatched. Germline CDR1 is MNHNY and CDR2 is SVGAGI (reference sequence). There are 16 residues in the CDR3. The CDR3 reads CASSFISGGLMDTQYF. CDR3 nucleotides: TGTGCCAGCAGCTTCATTAGCGGGGGCCTGATGGATACGCAGTATTTT.

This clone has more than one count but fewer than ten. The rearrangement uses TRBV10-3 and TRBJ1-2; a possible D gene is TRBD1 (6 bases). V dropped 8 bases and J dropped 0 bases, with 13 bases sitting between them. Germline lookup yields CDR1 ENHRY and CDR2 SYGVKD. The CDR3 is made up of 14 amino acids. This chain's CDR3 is CAIARTEPNYGYTF. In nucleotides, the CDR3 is TGTGCCATCGCCCGGACAGAGCCTAACTATGGCTACACCTTC.

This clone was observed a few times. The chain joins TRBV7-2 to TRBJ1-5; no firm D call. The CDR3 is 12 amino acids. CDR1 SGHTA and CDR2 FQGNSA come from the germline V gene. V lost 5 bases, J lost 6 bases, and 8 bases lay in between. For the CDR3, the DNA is TGTGCCAGCAGCCAAAAAGGTCAGCCCCAGCATTTT. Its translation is CASSQKGQPQHF.

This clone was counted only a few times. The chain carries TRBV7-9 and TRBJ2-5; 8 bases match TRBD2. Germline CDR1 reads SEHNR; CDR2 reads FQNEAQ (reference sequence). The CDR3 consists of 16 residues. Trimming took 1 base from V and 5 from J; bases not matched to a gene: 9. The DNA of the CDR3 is TGTGCCAGCAGCTTAGACCAAGCGGGAGTGGGGGAGACCCAGTACTTC. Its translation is CASSLDQAGVGETQYF.

This chain's CDR3 is CASSPSGASDTQYF. CDR3 nucleotides: TGTGCCAGCAGCCCTAGCGGGGCCTCAGATACGCAGTATTTT. The rearrangement uses TRBV7-2 and TRBJ2-3; 9 bases align to TRBD2. This CDR3 contains 14 residues. CDR1 SGHTA and CDR2 FQGNSA come from the germline V gene. With 5 bases clipped from V and 4 bases from J, the junction kept 4 bases outside the gene matches.

In DNA, the CDR3 is TGTGCCAGCAGTAGATCGGGGGGTCGCACAGATACGCAGTATTTT. Translated: CASSRSGGRTDTQYF. The V call is TRBV2, the J call TRBJ2-3; 7 bases are shared with TRBD2. CDR3 length: 15 amino acids. V gave up 5 bases and J gave up 1 base; unmatched junction bases: 6. Germline values: CDR1 SNHLY, CDR2 FYNNEI.

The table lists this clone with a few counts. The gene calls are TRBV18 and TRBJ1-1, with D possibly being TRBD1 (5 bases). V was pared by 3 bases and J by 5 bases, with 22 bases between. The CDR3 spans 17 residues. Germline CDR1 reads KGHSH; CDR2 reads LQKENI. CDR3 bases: TGTGCCAGCTCACCCCCTTGGCAGGGCCGAAGGAGTACTGAAGCTTTCTTT. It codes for CASSPPWQGRRSTEAFF.

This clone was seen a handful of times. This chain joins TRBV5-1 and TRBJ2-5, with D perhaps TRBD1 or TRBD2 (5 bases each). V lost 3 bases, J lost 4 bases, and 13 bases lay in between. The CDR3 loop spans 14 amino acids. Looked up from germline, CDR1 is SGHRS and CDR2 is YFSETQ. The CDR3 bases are TGCGCCAGCAGCTCAGGGACCGCCCGAGAGACCCAGTACTTC. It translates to CASSSGTARETQYF.